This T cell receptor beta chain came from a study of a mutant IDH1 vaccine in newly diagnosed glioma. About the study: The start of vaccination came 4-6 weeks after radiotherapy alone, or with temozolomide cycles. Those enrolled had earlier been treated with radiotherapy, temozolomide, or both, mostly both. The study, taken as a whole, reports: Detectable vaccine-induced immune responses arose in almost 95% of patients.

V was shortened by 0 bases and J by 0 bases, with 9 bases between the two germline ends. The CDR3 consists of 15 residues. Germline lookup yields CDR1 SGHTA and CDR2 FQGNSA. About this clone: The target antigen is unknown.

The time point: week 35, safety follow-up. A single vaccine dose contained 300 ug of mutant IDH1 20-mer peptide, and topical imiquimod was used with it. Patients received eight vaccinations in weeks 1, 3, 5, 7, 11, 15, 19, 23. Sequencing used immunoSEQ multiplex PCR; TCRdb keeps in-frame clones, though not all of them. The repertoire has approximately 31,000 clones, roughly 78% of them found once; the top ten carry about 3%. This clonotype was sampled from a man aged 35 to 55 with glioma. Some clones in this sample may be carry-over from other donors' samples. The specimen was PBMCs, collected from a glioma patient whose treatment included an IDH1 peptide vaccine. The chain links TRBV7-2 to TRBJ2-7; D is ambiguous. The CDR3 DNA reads TGTGCCAGCAGCTTAGCGCACCAGACCTCCTACGAGCAGTACTTC. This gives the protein CASSLAHQTSYEQYF.